A selection of T cell receptor beta chains follows, all from one sample in a study of early T cells in non-severe SARS-CoV-2 infection. MiXCR was run by TCRdb on the 5' RACE reads, yielding one entry per CDR3 protein. The sample shows some 60,000 distinct CDR3 sequences, around 12% of them seen only once. The input for sequencing was whole blood, taken at baseline. Receptor source: an adult who was a healthcare worker with PCR-confirmed SARS-CoV-2 infection or an uninfected control (not recorded which). Both conserved end residues are trimmed from each CDR3. Each record gives: V gene, J gene, CDR3 protein.

V: TRBV7-8
J: TRBJ2-1
CDR3: ASSSPRTGLYLQF

V: TRBV6-5
J: TRBJ2-7
CDR3: ASSYQGRDEQY

V: TRBV27
J: TRBJ2-7
CDR3: ASSPPGQVHEQY

V: TRBV6-2/TRBV6-3
J: TRBJ1-1
CDR3: ASRSQGTSTEAF

V: TRBV5-5
J: TRBJ2-7
CDR3: ASSPTSGSYEQY

V: TRBV7-9
J: TRBJ2-5
CDR3: ASSLNSGRTETQY

V: TRBV6-5
J: TRBJ2-7
CDR3: ASSPRQGAYEQY

V: TRBV28
J: TRBJ2-2
CDR3: ASSRTGNTGELF

V: TRBV7-2
J: TRBJ1-6
CDR3: ASSLRDGNNSPLH

V: TRBV30
J: TRBJ1-1
CDR3: AWRYPPLGRGRGTEAF

V: TRBV7-6
J: TRBJ2-5
CDR3: ASSLGQRTSGRKTQY

V: TRBV19
J: TRBJ2-7
CDR3: ASSLGIIAGDEQY

V: TRBV5-1
J: TRBJ2-3
CDR3: ASSLAGTYSTDTQY

V: TRBV29-1
J: TRBJ1-4
CDR3: SATRGKQNTNEKLF

V: TRBV5-6
J: TRBJ2-1
CDR3: ASNFLAGNYNEQF

V: TRBV6-5
J: TRBJ2-3
CDR3: ASTVRASDTQY

V: TRBV28
J: TRBJ1-4
CDR3: ASTKRGDDEKLF

V: TRBV18
J: TRBJ1-1
CDR3: ASSRDGTEAF

V: TRBV7-9
J: TRBJ1-6
CDR3: ASSFAGTPLH

V: TRBV7-9
J: TRBJ2-3
CDR3: ASSHAATDTQY

V: TRBV7-8
J: TRBJ1-6
CDR3: ASRLDGFSPLH

V: TRBV3-1
J: TRBJ1-1
CDR3: ASSQEGGAAEAF

V: TRBV7-9
J: TRBJ2-1
CDR3: ASSSQGLADNEQF

V: TRBV7-9
J: TRBJ2-7
CDR3: AGGASETYEQY

V: TRBV7-9
J: TRBJ2-7
CDR3: ASSLGPGSNGEQY

V: TRBV18
J: TRBJ2-1
CDR3: ASSPGTGNYNEQF

V: TRBV20-1
J: TRBJ2-2
CDR3: SAGTGSDTGELF

V: TRBV27
J: TRBJ2-3
CDR3: ASSLSWGDTQY

V: TRBV7-2
J: TRBJ1-2
CDR3: ASSLSPFSRTREGYT

V: TRBV13
J: TRBJ1-3
CDR3: ASSSLMDRGNSGNTIY

V: TRBV12-3/TRBV12-4
J: TRBJ2-2
CDR3: ASRGLGTGELF

V: TRBV12-3/TRBV12-4
J: TRBJ1-3
CDR3: ASSFQNANTIY

V: TRBV4-2
J: TRBJ1-2
CDR3: ASSQETGPVYGYT

V: TRBV28
J: TRBJ2-7
CDR3: ATAGTGPYEQY

V: TRBV19
J: TRBJ1-5
CDR3: ASSIPGLLGSNQPQH

V: TRBV6-6
J: TRBJ2-7
CDR3: ASSYSGLHEQY

V: TRBV2
J: TRBJ2-7
CDR3: ASSETSGALYEQY

V: TRBV14
J: TRBJ1-4
CDR3: ASSHETRREKLF

V: TRBV28
J: TRBJ2-5
CDR3: ASRLRDRGVGETQY

V: TRBV24-1
J: TRBJ2-3
CDR3: ATSDTSGGSTDTQY

V: TRBV10-2
J: TRBJ1-1
CDR3: ASSWQGTEAF

V: TRBV5-6
J: TRBJ1-4
CDR3: ASSLVQGERPNEKLF

V: TRBV2
J: TRBJ2-7
CDR3: ASSVRTGDYEQY

V: TRBV20-1
J: TRBJ1-6
CDR3: SAREGTLLNSPLH

V: TRBV6-5
J: TRBJ2-1
CDR3: ASRVRASSYNEQF

V: TRBV9
J: TRBJ1-1
CDR3: ASSVGYDNTEAF

V: TRBV27
J: TRBJ1-1
CDR3: ASSLWGQMNTEAF

V: TRBV11-2
J: TRBJ2-7
CDR3: ASSLVPYEQY

V: TRBV7-2
J: TRBJ1-2
CDR3: ASSIWVQYGYT

V: TRBV10-2
J: TRBJ2-5
CDR3: ASSEGTSGTQY

V: TRBV5-1
J: TRBJ1-1
CDR3: ASRSQGGRTEAF

V: TRBV7-2
J: TRBJ2-7
CDR3: ASSPGQSPYEQY

V: TRBV11-2
J: TRBJ2-7
CDR3: ASSHRLTDYEQY

V: TRBV14
J: TRBJ1-1
CDR3: ASSQDPSGFRMAF

V: TRBV20-1
J: TRBJ2-1
CDR3: SASRGAGNEQF